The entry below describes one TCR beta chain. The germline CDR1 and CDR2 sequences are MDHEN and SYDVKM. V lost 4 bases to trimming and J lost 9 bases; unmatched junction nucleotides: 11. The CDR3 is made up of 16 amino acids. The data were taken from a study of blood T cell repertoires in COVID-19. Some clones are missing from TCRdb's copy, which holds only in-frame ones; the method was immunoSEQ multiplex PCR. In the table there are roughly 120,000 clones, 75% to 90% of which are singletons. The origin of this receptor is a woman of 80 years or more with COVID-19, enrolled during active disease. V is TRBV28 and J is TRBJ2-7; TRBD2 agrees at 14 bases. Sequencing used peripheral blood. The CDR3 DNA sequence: TGTGCCAGCAGTTCCCCGGGACTAGCGGGAGAGATTGGGCAGTACTTC. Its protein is CASSSPGLAGEIGQYF. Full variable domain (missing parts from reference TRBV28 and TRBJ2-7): DVKVTQSSRYLVKRTGEKVFLECVQDMDHENMFWYRQDPGLGLRLIYFSYDVKMKEKGDIPEGYSVSREKKERFSLILESASTNQTSMYLCASSSPGLAGEIGQYFGPGTRLTVT.